This T cell receptor (beta chain) is drawn from a study of identical twins. Study observations and caveats: In cord blood, abundant beta clonotypes had fewer insertions; memory showed no trend.

Using its own MiXCR run on the 5' RACE reads, TCRdb lists one record per CDR3 protein. In the table there are around 490,000 distinct CDR3 sequences, roughly an eighth of which are singletons. This clonotype was seen a handful of times. Its antigen is not identified. The CDR3 extends over 15 amino acids. J gave up 1 base and V 2 bases, and 2 bases lay outside the gene matches. These data also featured in a second study, about yellow fever vaccine responses in identical twins. Per that paper: Among the twins, the vaccine T cell response reportedly seemed partly convergent and partly personalized.

The sequence was obtained from a woman aged 18-29 years in good health. The chain is built from TRBV12-3 or TRBV12-4 and TRBJ2-4, with 7 bases aligning to TRBD2. Specimen: CD4+ T cells sorted from blood. DNA of the CDR3: TGTGCCAGCAGTTTACAGGGAGGGGCCAAAAACATTCAGTACTTC. Translation: CASSLQGGAKNIQYF.